Each of the 25 T cell receptor beta chains below was sequenced from the same sample in a study of cytomegalovirus exposure and HLA in healthy donors. 13 Jbeta primers and 60 Vbeta primers were used for the PCR. Data came from immunoSEQ multiplex PCR; TCRdb stores just in-frame clones and leaves some out. This table has more than 110,000 clones, about four fifths appearing once. Sample: PBMCs. The receptors here all came from a man aged 25-45 years in good health and CMV-seronegative.

The DNA of the CDR3 is TGCGCCAGCAGTGATATACATACCGCCTCAATACACAATGAGCAGTTCTTC. Its protein product is CASSDIHTASIHNEQFF. The V gene is TRBV10-2, the J gene TRBJ2-1, with D uncertain. The CDR3 contains 17 residues. The V gene lost 3 bases and the J gene lost 5 bases, with 20 bases spanning the gap. Germline-derived CDR1 and CDR2 are WSHSY and SAAADI.

The chain has TRBV27 and TRBJ2-1, with a possible D match to TRBD2 (5 bases). The V and J ends lost 2 bases and 8 bases respectively, with 10 bases between them. Per germline, CDR1 MNHEY and CDR2 SMNVEV (reference sequence). The CDR3 extends over 13 amino acids. CDR3 coding DNA: TGTGCCAGCAGTTTAGGGAGTGGACATGAGCAGTTCTTC. Residues: CASSLGSGHEQFF.

The genes are TRBV10-2 and TRBJ1-1; TRBD1 matches 10 bases. Trimming at V came to 8 bases and at J to 4 bases, leaving 10 bases not matched to a gene. The CDR3 has 15 amino acids. The germline gives CDR1 WSHSY, CDR2 SAAADI. CDR3: CASRRRTGGSTEAFF. CDR3 sequence (DNA): TGCGCCAGCCGAAGACGGACAGGGGGAAGCACTGAAGCTTTCTTT.

The chain combines TRBV25-1 with TRBJ2-1; 15 bases fit TRBD2. Per germline, CDR1 MGHDK and CDR2 SYGVNS. The junction had 6 bases not matched to a gene; V was cut back by 4 bases and J by 8 bases. The CDR3 extends over 16 amino acids. The CDR3 DNA sequence: TGTGCCAGCAGTGGCCTCGGACTAGCGGGAGGGTATGAGCAGTTCTTC. This translates into CASSGLGLAGGYEQFF.

Here the CDR3 DNA reads TGCGCCAGCAGCCAAGATCAGGGACTAGGAGAGACCCAGTACTTC. Protein product: CASSQDQGLGETQYF. J is TRBJ2-5 and V is TRBV4-1; 8 bases map to TRBD2. J gave up 4 bases and V 0 bases, and 4 bases lay outside the gene matches. From germline, CDR1 is MGHRA and CDR2 YSYEKL. The length of the CDR3 is 15 residues.

This clone turned up a few times. One end of the junction is discordant with germline, which a read error may explain. The V and J genes are TRBV6-1 and TRBJ1-2; 7 bases are shared with TRBD1. Per germline, CDR1 MNHNS and CDR2 SASEGT. CDR3 size: 15 residues. Written as DNA, the CDR3 is TGTGCCAGCAGTGACTCAGTATGGACAGGACGGGGCTACCCCTTC. Translating it yields CASSDSVWTGRGYPF.

The chain has TRBV5-1 and TRBJ1-1; maybe TRBD1 (5 bases). The V and J ends lost 0 bases and 1 base respectively, with 13 bases between them. Germline V gene data show CDR1 as SGHRS and CDR2 as YFSETQ. CDR3 length: 16 amino acids. In nucleotides, the CDR3 is TGCGCCAGCAGCTTGGTATTGGGGCAGAAGAACACTGAAGCTTTCTTT. Translating it yields CASSLVLGQKNTEAFF.

This clone was seen more than once but under ten times. The J gene is TRBJ2-3, the V gene TRBV5-4; D uncertain. The V gene's germline CDR1 is SGHNT and CDR2 YYREEE (reference sequence). V gave up 1 base and J gave up 2 bases, with 8 bases separating them. CDR3 length equals 14 residues. CDR3 DNA: TGTGCCAGCAGCTTGCGGTGGTCCACAGATACGCAGTATTTT. It translates to CASSLRWSTDTQYF. The whole variable domain, remainder taken from reference TRBV5-4 and TRBJ2-3, is ETGVTQSPTHLIKTRGQQVTLRCSSQSGHNTVSWYQQALGQGPQFIFQYYREEENGRGNFPPRFSGLQFPNYSSELNVNALELDDSALYLCASSLRWSTDTQYFGPGTRLTVL.

This clone was seen a handful of times. This rearrangement joins TRBV5-1 to TRBJ1-1, with 7 bases aligning to TRBD1. The V gene end was trimmed by 5 bases and the J gene end by 3 bases; junction bases not matched to a gene: 7. CDR3 length equals 14 residues. CDR1 and CDR2 from the germline V gene are SGHRS and YFSETQ. The CDR3 region has the DNA TGCGCCAGCAGACTAACAGGGGATGACACTGAAGCTTTCTTT. This sequence encodes CASRLTGDDTEAFF.

This clone was recorded a few times. This chain connects TRBV6-5 to TRBJ2-1, with TRBD2 matching over 10 bases. J lost 8 bases, V lost 7 bases, and 8 bases had no gene match. Germline CDR1 and CDR2: MNHEY and SVGAGI. CDR3 length: 14 residues. The CDR3 loop reads CASNIAGGGDEQFF. As DNA, the CDR3 is TGTGCCAGCAATATAGCGGGAGGAGGTGATGAGCAGTTCTTC.

This rearrangement joins TRBV5-1 to TRBJ2-7, with D maybe TRBD2 (5 bases). Trimming took 4 bases from V and 12 from J, leaving 20 bases between them. The CDR3 consists of 13 residues. Per the germline V gene, CDR1 is SGHRS and CDR2 is YFSETQ. The CDR3 sequence: CASSPPEGVSRYF. CDR3 sequence (DNA): TGCGCCAGCAGCCCCCCCGAGGGAGTTAGCCGGTACTTC.

In this sample, this clone turned up once. This chain links TRBV5-4 with TRBJ1-2; tentatively, D is TRBD1 (6 bases). Trimming removed 3 bases from V and 5 bases from J, with 14 bases in between. The germline gives CDR1 SGHNT, CDR2 YYREEE (reference sequence). This CDR3 contains 14 residues. DNA for the CDR3: TGTGCCAGCAGCTCTGGACAGAAAGCTTATGGCTACACCTTC. Its translation: CASSSGQKAYGYTF.

The chain carries TRBV5-1 and TRBJ1-1; D is undetermined. The CDR3 covers 18 residues. Trimming removed 4 bases at V and 0 bases at J, with 22 bases between. In germline, CDR1 is SGHRS, CDR2 YFSETQ. CDR3 sequence (DNA): TGCGCCAGCAGCGCCCTGGGGTGGGAGAACGCCATGAACACTGAAGCTTTCTTT. Its translation is CASSALGWENAMNTEAFF.

This clone was counted between two and nine times. This rearrangement joins TRBV27 to TRBJ2-1; D may be TRBD2 (7 bases). Germline values: CDR1 MNHEY, CDR2 SMNVEV (reference sequence). This CDR3 is built from 17 residues. Trimming cost V 2 bases and J 4 bases, with 18 bases left between them. DNA for the CDR3: TGTGCCAGCAGTTTAAGGGGGAGGGCCTTTCGGTACAATGAGCAGTTCTTC. Its translation is CASSLRGRAFRYNEQFF.

V and J are TRBV6-1 and TRBJ2-1; 10 bases align to TRBD1. There are 15 residues in the CDR3. Germline-derived CDR1 and CDR2 are MNHNS and SASEGT. V was pared by 10 bases and J by 2 bases, with 8 bases of the junction left unmatched. The chain's CDR3 is CATTTGTGAYNEQFF. In DNA form, the CDR3 reads TGTGCCACCACAACCGGGACAGGGGCCTACAATGAGCAGTTCTTC.

The chain uses TRBV6-1 and TRBJ1-3; D unclear. V gave up 7 bases and J gave up 3 bases, with 4 bases separating them. The germline CDR1 and CDR2 sequences are MNHNS and SASEGT. The CDR3 sequence is 11 residues long. The CDR3 DNA follows: TGTGCCAGCATGTATGGAAACACCATATATTTT. Its protein is CASMYGNTIYF.

This clone was seen more than once but under ten times. V gene TRBV10-2 combines with J gene TRBJ1-1; perhaps TRBD1 as D (6 bases). From germline, CDR1 is WSHSY and CDR2 SAAADI. The V gene lost 4 bases and the J gene lost 3 bases, with 6 bases spanning the gap. The CDR3 totals 12 residues. As DNA, the CDR3 is TGCGCCAGCAGTGGGACAGACACTGAAGCTTTCTTT. Protein product: CASSGTDTEAFF.

This chain connects TRBV28 to TRBJ1-6; no reliable D call. In germline, CDR1 is MDHEN, CDR2 SYDVKM. The CDR3 sequence is 14 residues long. The V end lost 6 bases, the J end lost 5 bases, and 11 bases lay between the germline ends. The CDR3 reads CASSRRRDNSPLHF. CDR3 bases: TGTGCCAGCAGCCGTCGCCGGGATAATTCACCCCTCCACTTT. Full variable domain (missing parts from reference TRBV28 and TRBJ1-6): DVKVTQSSRYLVKRTGEKVFLECVQDMDHENMFWYRQDPGLGLRLIYFSYDVKMKEKGDIPEGYSVSREKKERFSLILESASTNQTSMYLCASSRRRDNSPLHFGNGTRLTVT.

To note about this clone: At one of its ends the junction is not consistent with the germline gene, which may arise from a read error. This chain connects TRBV6-5 to TRBJ1-2; D gene unclear. Germline assignment: CDR1 MNHEY and CDR2 SVGAGI. This CDR3 comprises 13 residues. The CDR3 region is CASSRRRNYGYPF. DNA of the CDR3: TGTGCCAGCAGCCGCCGACGGAACTATGGCTACCCCTTC.

The rearrangement links TRBV5-1 to TRBJ2-6; D might be TRBD2 (5 bases). Germline V gene sequence: CDR1 SGHRS, CDR2 YFSETQ. This CDR3 is built from 19 residues. V was cut by 0 bases and J by 1 base, with 17 bases left in between. The DNA for the CDR3 is TGCGCCAGCAGCTTGGCGCGACGGGGTAGGAATTCTGGGGCCAACGTCCTGACTTTC. Amino acid sequence: CASSLARRGRNSGANVLTF.

This chain joins TRBV6-1 and TRBJ1-4; 9 bases match TRBD1. The CDR3 runs 13 residues. Trimming cost V 9 bases and J 7 bases; bases outside gene matches: 6. CDR1 and CDR2 from the germline V gene are MNHNS and SASEGT. CDR3 coding DNA: TGTGCCAGTTCGACAGGGGGATTTGAAAAACTGTTTTTT. Translation gives CASSTGGFEKLFF.

V is TRBV9 and J is TRBJ2-2, with D hard to call. This CDR3 has 15 amino acids. CDR1 SGDLS and CDR2 YYNGEE come from the germline V gene. With 0 bases removed from V and 2 bases from J, the gap between germline ends came to 8 bases. The CDR3 region has the DNA TGTGCCAGCAGCGTAGGAGTGCCTAACACCGGGGAGCTGTTTTTT. It specifies CASSVGVPNTGELFF.

This clone was detected only a few times. This sequence joins TRBV9 and TRBJ2-7, with 12 bases aligning to TRBD1. Trimming at V came to 2 bases and at J to 5 bases, leaving 2 bases not matched to a gene. Germline loops: CDR1 SGDLS, CDR2 YYNGEE. The length of the CDR3 is 14 residues. CDR3 DNA: TGTGCCAGCAGCGTCGGGACAGGGGGCCACGAGCAGTACTTC. Protein: CASSVGTGGHEQYF.

The V gene is TRBV19, the J gene TRBJ1-4, with D unresolved. The germline gives CDR1 LNHDA, CDR2 SQIVND (reference sequence). V gave up 4 bases and J gave up 8 bases, with 14 bases separating them. The CDR3 has 14 amino acids. The CDR3 sequence: CASSTQYAQEKLFF. The CDR3 region has the DNA TGTGCCAGTAGTACTCAGTACGCCCAGGAAAAACTGTTTTTT.

With respect to this clone: Other nucleotide sequences in the sample specify the same CDR3. The chain couples TRBV15 to TRBJ2-1; D is unresolved. This CDR3 is built from 15 residues. CDR1 and CDR2 from the germline V gene are LNHNV and YYDKDF (reference sequence). Trimming pared 1 base from V and 4 bases from J, leaving 11 bases between. The CDR3 nucleotides read TGTGCCACCAGCAGAGGGTCAGGATCTTACAATGAGCAGTTCTTC. Translating gives CATSRGSGSYNEQFF.